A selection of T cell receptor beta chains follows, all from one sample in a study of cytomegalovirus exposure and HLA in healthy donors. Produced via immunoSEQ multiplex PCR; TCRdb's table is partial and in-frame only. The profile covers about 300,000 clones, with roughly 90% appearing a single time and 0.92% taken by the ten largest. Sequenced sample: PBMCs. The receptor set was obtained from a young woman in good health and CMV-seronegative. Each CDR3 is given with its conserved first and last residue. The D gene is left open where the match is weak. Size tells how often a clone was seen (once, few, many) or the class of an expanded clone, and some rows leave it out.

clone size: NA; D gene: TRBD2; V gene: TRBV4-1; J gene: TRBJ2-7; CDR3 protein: CASSPSGRLGTSGVYEQYF; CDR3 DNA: TGCGCCAGCAGCCCCTCGGGACGGCTCGGAACTAGCGGGGTCTACGAGCAGTACTTC
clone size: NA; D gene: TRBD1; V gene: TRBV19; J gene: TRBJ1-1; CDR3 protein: CASSMLGQGGEAFF; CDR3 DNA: TGTGCCAGTAGTATGCTGGGACAGGGAGGTGAAGCTTTCTTT
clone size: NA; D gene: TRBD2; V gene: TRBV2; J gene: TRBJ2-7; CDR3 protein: CATDKPGLALDEQYF; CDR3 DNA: TGTGCCACCGATAAACCGGGACTAGCGTTGGACGAGCAGTACTTC
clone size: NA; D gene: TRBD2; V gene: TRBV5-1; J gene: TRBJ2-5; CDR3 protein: CASSPGLAGGQETQYF; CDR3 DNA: TGCGCCAGCAGCCCGGGACTAGCGGGAGGACAAGAGACCCAGTACTTC
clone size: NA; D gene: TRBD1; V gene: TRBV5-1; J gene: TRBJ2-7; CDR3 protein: CASSTDRGSYEQYF; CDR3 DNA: TGCGCCAGCAGCACAGACAGGGGGTCCTACGAGCAGTACTTC
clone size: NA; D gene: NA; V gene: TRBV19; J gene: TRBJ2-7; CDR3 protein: CASSALAAYEQYF; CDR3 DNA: TGTGCCAGTAGTGCCTTAGCGGCCTACGAGCAGTACTTC
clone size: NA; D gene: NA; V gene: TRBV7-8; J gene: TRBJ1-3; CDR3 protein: CASSLNGRRSSGNTIYF; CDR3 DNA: TGTGCCAGCAGCTTAAACGGTCGGCGGAGCTCTGGAAACACCATATATTTT
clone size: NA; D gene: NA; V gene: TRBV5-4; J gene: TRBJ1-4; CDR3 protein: CASSKGNAADEKLFF; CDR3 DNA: TGTGCCAGCAGCAAGGGCAACGCAGCGGATGAAAAACTGTTTTTT
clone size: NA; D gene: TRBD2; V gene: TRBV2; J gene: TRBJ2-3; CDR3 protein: CASSYSSGRAADTQYF; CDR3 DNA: TGTGCCAGCAGTTACTCTAGCGGGAGGGCCGCAGATACGCAGTATTTT
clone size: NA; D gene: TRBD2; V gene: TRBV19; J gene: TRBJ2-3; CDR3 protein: CASSMAGESDTQYF; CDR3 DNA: TGTGCCAGTAGTATGGCGGGAGAATCGGATACGCAGTATTTT
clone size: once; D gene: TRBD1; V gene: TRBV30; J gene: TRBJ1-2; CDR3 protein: CAWEDRQGKKNGYTF; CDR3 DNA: TGTGCCTGGGAAGACCGACAGGGGAAAAAAAATGGCTACACCTTC
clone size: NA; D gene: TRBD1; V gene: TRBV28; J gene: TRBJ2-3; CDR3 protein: CASKPGQHTDTQYF; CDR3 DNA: TGTGCCAGCAAACCGGGACAGCACACAGATACGCAGTATTTT
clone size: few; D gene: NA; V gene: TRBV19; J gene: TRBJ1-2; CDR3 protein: CASSPGLSLYGYTF; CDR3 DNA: TGTGCCAGTTCGCCAGGGCTCTCTCTTTATGGCTACACCTTC
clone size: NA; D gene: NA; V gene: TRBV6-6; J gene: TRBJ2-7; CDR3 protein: CASSHRGYDAQEQYF; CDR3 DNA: TGTGCCAGCAGCCATCGGGGATATGACGCTCAGGAGCAGTACTTC
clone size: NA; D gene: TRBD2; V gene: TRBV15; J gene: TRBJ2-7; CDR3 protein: CATSGDLAGGHYEQYF; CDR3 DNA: TGTGCCACCAGCGGGGACCTAGCGGGAGGGCACTACGAGCAGTACTTC
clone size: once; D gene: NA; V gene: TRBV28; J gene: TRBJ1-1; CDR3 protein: CASKPPGDTEAFF; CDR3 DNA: TGTGCCAGCAAGCCCCCGGGGGACACTGAAGCTTTCTTT
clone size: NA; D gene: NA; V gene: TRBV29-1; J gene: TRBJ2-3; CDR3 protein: CSVELRLRSSTDTQYF; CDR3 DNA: TGCAGCGTTGAATTACGACTCCGCTCTAGCACAGATACGCAGTATTTT
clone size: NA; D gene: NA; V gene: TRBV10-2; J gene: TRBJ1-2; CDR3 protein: CASSEHGPYGYTF; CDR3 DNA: TGCGCCAGCAGTGAGCACGGTCCCTATGGCTACACCTTC
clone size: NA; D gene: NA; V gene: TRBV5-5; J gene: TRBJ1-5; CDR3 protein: CASSTDGTSGWPQHF; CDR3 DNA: TGTGCCAGCAGCACGGACGGCACCTCGGGATGGCCCCAGCATTTT
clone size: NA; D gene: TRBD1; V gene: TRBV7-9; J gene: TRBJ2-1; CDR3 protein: CASSRGTGGSFF; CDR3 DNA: TGTGCCAGCAGCCGCGGGACAGGGGGTTCGTTCTTC
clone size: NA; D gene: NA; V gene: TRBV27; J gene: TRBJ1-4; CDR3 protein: CATIRTAATNEKLFF; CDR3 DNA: TGTGCCACCATTCGGACAGCCGCAACTAATGAAAAACTGTTTTTT
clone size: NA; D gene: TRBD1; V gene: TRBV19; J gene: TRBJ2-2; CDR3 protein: CASSSDRGGTGELFF; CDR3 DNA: TGTGCCAGTAGTTCCGACAGGGGTGGGACCGGGGAGCTGTTTTTT
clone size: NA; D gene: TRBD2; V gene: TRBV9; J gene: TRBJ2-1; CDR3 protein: CASSGRLAGVSLDEQFF; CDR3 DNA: TGTGCCAGCAGCGGACGACTAGCGGGAGTGTCATTGGATGAGCAGTTCTTC
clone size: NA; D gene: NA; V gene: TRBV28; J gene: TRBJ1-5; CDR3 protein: CASSLVSGIGNQPQHF; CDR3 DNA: TGTGCCAGCAGTTTAGTTTCAGGAATCGGCAATCAGCCCCAGCATTTT
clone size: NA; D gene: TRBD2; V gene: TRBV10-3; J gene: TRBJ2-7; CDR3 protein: CAISESGGDEQYF; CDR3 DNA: TGTGCCATCAGTGAGTCCGGGGGGGACGAGCAGTACTTC
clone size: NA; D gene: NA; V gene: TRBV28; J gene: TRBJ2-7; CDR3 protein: CASKTAPLHYEQYF; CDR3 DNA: TGTGCCAGCAAAACAGCCCCCCTTCATTACGAGCAGTACTTC
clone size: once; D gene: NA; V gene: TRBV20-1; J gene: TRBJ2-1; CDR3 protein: CSAGGLNEQFF; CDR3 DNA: TGCAGTGCTGGGGGACTTAATGAGCAGTTCTTC
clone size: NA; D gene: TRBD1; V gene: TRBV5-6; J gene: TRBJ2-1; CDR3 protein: CASSLVRVIQGDYNEQFF; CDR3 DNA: TGTGCCAGCAGCTTGGTAAGGGTAATCCAGGGGGATTACAATGAGCAGTTCTTC
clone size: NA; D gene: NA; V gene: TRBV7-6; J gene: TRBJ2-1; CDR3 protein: CASSLLVGENEQFF; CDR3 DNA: TGTGCCAGCAGCTTACTGGTCGGGGAAAATGAGCAGTTCTTC
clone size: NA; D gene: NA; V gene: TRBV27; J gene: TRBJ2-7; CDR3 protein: CASSLSFGGPLDYEQYF; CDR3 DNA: TGTGCCAGCAGTTTATCCTTTGGAGGCCCTCTGGACTACGAGCAGTACTTC
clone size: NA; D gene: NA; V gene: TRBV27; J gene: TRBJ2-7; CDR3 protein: CASSLTASYEQYF; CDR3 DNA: TGTGCCAGCAGTTTAACAGCATCCTACGAGCAGTACTTC
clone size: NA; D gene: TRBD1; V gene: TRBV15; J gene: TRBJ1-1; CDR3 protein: CATSRGATGAEAFF; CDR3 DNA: TGTGCCACCAGCAGAGGCGCAACAGGGGCTGAGGCTTTCTTT
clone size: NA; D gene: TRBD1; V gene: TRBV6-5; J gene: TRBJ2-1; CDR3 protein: CASSTRDREINEQFF; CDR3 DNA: TGTGCCAGCAGTACCCGGGACAGAGAAATCAATGAGCAGTTCTTC
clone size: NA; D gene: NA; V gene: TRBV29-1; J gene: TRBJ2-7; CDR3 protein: CSVELPETDYEQYF; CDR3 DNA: TGCAGCGTTGAACTTCCAGAAACCGACTACGAGCAGTACTTC
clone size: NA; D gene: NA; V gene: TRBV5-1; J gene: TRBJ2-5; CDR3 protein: CASSRGGIQETQYF; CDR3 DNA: TGCGCCAGCAGCAGAGGGGGAATCCAAGAGACCCAGTACTTC
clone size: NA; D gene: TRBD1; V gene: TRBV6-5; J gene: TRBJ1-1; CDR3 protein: CASKRTGEAFF; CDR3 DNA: TGTGCCAGCAAAAGGACAGGGGAAGCTTTCTTT
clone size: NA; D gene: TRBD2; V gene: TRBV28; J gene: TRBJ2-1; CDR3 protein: CASSLDPGAGNEQFF; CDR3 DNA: TGTGCCAGCAGTTTAGATCCGGGAGCGGGGAATGAGCAGTTCTTC
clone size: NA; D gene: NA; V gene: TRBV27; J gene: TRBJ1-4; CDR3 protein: CASSPTREKLFF; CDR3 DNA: TGTGCCAGCAGCCCCACCCGGGAAAAACTGTTTTTT
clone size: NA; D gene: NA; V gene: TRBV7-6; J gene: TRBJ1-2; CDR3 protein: CASSQGDSYYGYTF; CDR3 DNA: TGTGCCAGCAGCCAGGGCGACAGTTACTATGGCTACACCTTC
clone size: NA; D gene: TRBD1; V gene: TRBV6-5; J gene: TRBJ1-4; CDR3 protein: CASSRQGWGEKLFF; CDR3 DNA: TGTGCCAGCAGTCGACAGGGCTGGGGTGAAAAACTGTTTTTT